Listed here are 20 T cell receptor beta chains from one sample, sequenced in a study of blood T cell repertoires in COVID-19. Clones were sequenced by immunoSEQ multiplex PCR, and TCRdb holds only the in-frame ones, with some missing. The sample consists of 100,000 to 150,000 clones, roughly 90% of them appearing once. Specimen: peripheral blood. These receptors all stem from a woman aged 80 or over with acute or convalescent COVID-19.

The chain combines TRBV2 with TRBJ1-2, with 9 bases fitting TRBD1. This CDR3 spans 15 amino acids. Unmatched junction bases numbered 13, after V lost 6 bases and J lost 8 bases. Germline V gene data show CDR1 as SNHLY and CDR2 as FYNNEI. CDR3 sequence (DNA): TGTGCCAGCAGACTCCCGGGACAGGGCCCCGGGGGCTACACCTTC. It codes for CASRLPGQGPGGYTF.

The V call is TRBV29-1, the J call TRBJ2-5; tentative D call: TRBD2 (5 bases). CDR1 is SQVTM, CDR2 ANQGSEA, per germline. The CDR3 has 13 residues. V was shortened by 6 bases and J by 1 base, with 12 bases between the two germline ends. The CDR3: CSVSGYSQETQYF. In DNA form, the CDR3 reads TGCAGCGTCTCGGGATACTCCCAAGAGACCCAGTACTTC.

This clone was picked up one time. The chain is built from TRBV6-5 and TRBJ2-7; 9 positions agree with TRBD2. V was pared by 10 bases and J by 2 bases, with 6 bases of the junction left unmatched. Germline V gene sequence: CDR1 MNHEY, CDR2 SVGAGI. The CDR3 has 13 residues. This chain's CDR3 is CATMTSGAYEQYF. DNA of the CDR3: TGTGCCACTATGACTAGCGGAGCCTACGAGCAGTACTTC.

The rearrangement links TRBV6-5 to TRBJ1-5, with 11 bases fitting TRBD1. V was clipped by 6 bases and J by 3 bases; unmatched bases: 1. The CDR3 sequence is 14 residues long. CDR1 and CDR2 from the germline V gene are MNHEY and SVGAGI. CDR3 in amino acids: CASRGQGVNQPQHF. CDR3 DNA sequence: TGTGCCAGCAGGGGACAGGGGGTCAATCAGCCCCAGCATTTT.

The chain uses TRBV7-2 and TRBJ2-3, with unresolved D. Germline-derived CDR1 and CDR2 are SGHTA and FQGNSA. The ends were cut back, 1 base at V and 4 bases at J, with 12 bases in the middle. This CDR3 has 15 amino acids. The CDR3 here is CASSLGMSNADTQYF. In DNA, the CDR3 is TGTGCCAGCAGCTTAGGTATGAGCAACGCAGATACGCAGTATTTT.

This clone was counted a few times. The chain joins TRBV6-2 or TRBV6-3 to TRBJ1-5; TRBD1 agrees at 9 bases. The trim removed 4 bases at V and 7 bases at J, leaving 8 bases unmatched. This CDR3 is 15 amino acids long. Germline V gene data show CDR1 as MNHEY and CDR2 as SVGEGT. CDR3 sequence: CASSSLGQGRQPQHF. Written as DNA, the CDR3 is TGTGCCAGCAGTTCGCTAGGACAGGGGAGGCAGCCCCAGCATTTT.

The CDR3 region has the DNA TGTGCCAGCAGCCGAGGACTAGCGGTCTACAATGAGCAGTTCTTC. Amino acids: CASSRGLAVYNEQFF. This chain connects TRBV28 to TRBJ2-1, with TRBD2 identical over 10 bases. CDR1 is MDHEN, CDR2 SYDVKM, per germline. The CDR3 has 15 amino acids. The junction had 5 bases not matched to a gene; V was cut back by 6 bases and J by 3 bases.

The DNA for the CDR3 is TGTGCCAGCAGCCGCTCACCTTCCCGGGGGGCGCGGGAGACCCAGTACTTC. This gives the protein CASSRSPSRGARETQYF. This rearrangement joins TRBV4-2 to TRBJ2-5, with a possible D match to TRBD2 (7 bases). The CDR3 runs to 17 residues. V was clipped by 4 bases and J by 5 bases, with 23 bases between them. Germline assignment: CDR1 LGHNA and CDR2 YNFKEQ.

The V call is TRBV9, the J call TRBJ2-3; 8 positions match TRBD2. The CDR3 has 16 residues. Trimming took 0 bases from V and 6 from J; bases not matched to a gene: 9. CDR1 is SGDLS, CDR2 YYNGEE, per germline. The CDR3 nucleotides are TGTGCCAGCAGCGTAGCCCCCGCAGCGGGAGCCGATACGCAGTATTTT. Translating it yields CASSVAPAAGADTQYF.

The chain employs TRBV28 and TRBJ1-2, with 7 bases matching TRBD1. This CDR3 spans 14 amino acids. Germline lookup yields CDR1 MDHEN and CDR2 SYDVKM. Trimming at V came to 7 bases and at J to 0 bases, leaving 5 bases not matched to a gene. The CDR3 coding sequence is TGTGCCAGCACATTGACAGGGTCTAACTATGGCTACACCTTC. Amino acids: CASTLTGSNYGYTF.

The chain uses TRBV18 and TRBJ1-1; the D gene is possibly TRBD1 (6 bases). V gave up 6 bases and J gave up 4 bases, with 12 bases separating them. Germline-derived CDR1 and CDR2 are KGHSH and LQKENI. The CDR3 runs to 13 residues. CDR3 residues: CASSDSRSTEAFF. For the CDR3, the DNA is TGTGCCAGCTCGGACAGCCGGTCCACTGAAGCTTTCTTT.

The chain is built from TRBV20-1 and TRBJ1-2, with TRBD1 matching 7 bases. With V trimmed by 7 bases and J by 4 bases, 3 bases remained unmatched. This CDR3 comprises 11 residues. Germline V gene lookup returns CDR1 DFQATT and CDR2 SNEGSKA (reference sequence). CDR3: CSVRQGYGYTF. CDR3 sequence (DNA): TGCAGTGTACGACAGGGCTATGGCTACACCTTC.

The J gene is TRBJ1-2, the V gene TRBV13; 11 bases match TRBD1. The V gene end was trimmed by 4 bases and the J gene end by 5 bases; junction bases not matched to a gene: 12. CDR3 length: 17 residues. CDR1 is PRHDT and CDR2 is FYEKMQ in the germline V gene (reference sequence). The CDR3: CASSSIGDGTGGYGYTF. CDR3 nucleotide sequence: TGTGCCAGCAGCTCAATAGGGGATGGGACAGGGGGATATGGCTACACCTTC.

The chain joins TRBV5-1 to TRBJ2-2, with a tentative D call TRBD1 (6 bases). The germline CDR1 and CDR2 sequences are SGHRS and YFSETQ. The CDR3 is 17 amino acids. Trimming left V 2 bases short and J 3 bases short, with 17 bases between. CDR3 DNA: TGCGCCAGCAGCTTTACGTACGTGGACAGCTACACCGGGGAGCTGTTTTTT. Translating it yields CASSFTYVDSYTGELFF.

This chain uses TRBV7-2 with TRBJ2-5, with 9 nucleotides matching TRBD2. CDR1 is SGHTA, CDR2 FQGNSA, per germline. The CDR3 has 16 amino acids. Trimming took 1 base from V and 3 from J; bases not matched to a gene: 6. The CDR3 protein is CASSLVSLAGEETQYF. CDR3 nucleotide sequence: TGTGCCAGCAGCTTAGTATCATTAGCGGGAGAAGAGACCCAGTACTTC.

The chain carries TRBV7-2 and TRBJ1-2; 7 bases match TRBD1. Germline V gene lookup returns CDR1 SGHTA and CDR2 FQGNSA. The V gene end was trimmed by 5 bases and the J gene end by 2 bases; junction bases not matched to a gene: 2. The CDR3 loop spans 13 amino acids. The CDR3 reads CASSPGQNYGYTF. The CDR3 DNA is TGTGCCAGCAGCCCGGGACAGAACTATGGCTACACCTTC.

The V and J genes are TRBV15 and TRBJ2-1; TRBD2 matches at 11 bases. Trimming at V came to 6 bases and at J to 1 base, leaving 5 bases not matched to a gene. Germline CDR1 and CDR2: LNHNV and YYDKDF (reference sequence). CDR3 length: 16 residues. The chain's CDR3 is CATRYSGGGSYNEQFF. The CDR3 DNA follows: TGTGCCACCAGGTATAGCGGGGGGGGTTCCTACAATGAGCAGTTCTTC.

On this clone: Different DNA sequences within this sample yield the same CDR3. V usage is TRBV24-1 and J usage is TRBJ2-1; D perhaps matches TRBD1 (5 bases). Germline CDR1 reads KGHDR; CDR2 reads SFDVKD. The V end lost 5 bases, the J end lost 0 bases, and 7 bases lay between the germline ends. The CDR3 loop spans 14 amino acids. The CDR3 here is CATSGGPSYNEQFF. CDR3 DNA: TGTGCCACCAGTGGGGGCCCCTCCTACAATGAGCAGTTCTTC.

The gene calls are TRBV10-3 and TRBJ2-7; TRBD1 matches 10 bases. CDR3 size: 16 residues. Trimming cost V 5 bases and J 2 bases; bases outside gene matches: 9. Germline V gene sequence: CDR1 ENHRY, CDR2 SYGVKD. CDR3 region: CAISTNPGTGAYEQYF. The CDR3 coding sequence is TGTGCCATCAGTACCAACCCCGGGACAGGGGCCTACGAGCAGTACTTC.

The chain couples TRBV5-4 to TRBJ1-4, with 7 nucleotides matching TRBD1. V lost 4 bases to trimming and J lost 7 bases; unmatched junction nucleotides: 7. Germline CDR1 SGHNT, CDR2 YYREEE (reference sequence). The CDR3 has 14 residues. CDR3 in DNA: TGTGCCAGCAGCCGACAGGGAGTGGGTGAAAAACTGTTTTTT. Its translation: CASSRQGVGEKLFF.